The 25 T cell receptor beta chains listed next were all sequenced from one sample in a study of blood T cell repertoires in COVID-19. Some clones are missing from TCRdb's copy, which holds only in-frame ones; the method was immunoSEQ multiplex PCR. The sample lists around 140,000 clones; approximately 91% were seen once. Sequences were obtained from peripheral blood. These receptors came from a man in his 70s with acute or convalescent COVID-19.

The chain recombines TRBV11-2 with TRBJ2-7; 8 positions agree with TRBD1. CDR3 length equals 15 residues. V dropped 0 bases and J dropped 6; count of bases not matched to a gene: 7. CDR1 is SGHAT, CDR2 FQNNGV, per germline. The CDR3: CASSLEQGVAGEQYF. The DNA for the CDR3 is TGTGCCAGCAGCTTAGAACAGGGGGTAGCTGGCGAGCAGTACTTC.

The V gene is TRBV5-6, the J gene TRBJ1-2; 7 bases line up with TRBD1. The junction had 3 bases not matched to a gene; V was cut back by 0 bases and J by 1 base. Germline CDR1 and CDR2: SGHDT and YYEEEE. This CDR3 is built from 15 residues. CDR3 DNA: TGTGCCAGCAGCTTGGGGGACAGAGTTAACTATGGCTACACCTTC. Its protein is CASSLGDRVNYGYTF. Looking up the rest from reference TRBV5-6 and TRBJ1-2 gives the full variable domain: DAGVTQSPTHLIKTRGQQVTLRCSPKSGHDTVSWYQQALGQGPQFIFQYYEEEERQRGNFPDRFSGHQFPNYSSELNVNALLLGDSALYLCASSLGDRVNYGYTFGSGTRLTVV.

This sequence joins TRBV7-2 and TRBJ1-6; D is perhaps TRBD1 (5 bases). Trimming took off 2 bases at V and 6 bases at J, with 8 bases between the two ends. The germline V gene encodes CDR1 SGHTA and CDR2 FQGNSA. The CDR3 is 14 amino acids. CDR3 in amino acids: CASSLLRGNSPLHF. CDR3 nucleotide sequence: TGTGCCAGCAGCTTATTAAGGGGTAATTCACCCCTCCACTTT.

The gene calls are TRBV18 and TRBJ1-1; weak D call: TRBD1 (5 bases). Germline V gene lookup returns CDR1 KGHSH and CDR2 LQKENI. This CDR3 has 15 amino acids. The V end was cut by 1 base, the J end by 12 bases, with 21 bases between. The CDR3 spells CASSPRGEEGVWTFF. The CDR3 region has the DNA TGTGCCAGCTCACCACGGGGCGAGGAGGGCGTGTGGACTTTCTTT.

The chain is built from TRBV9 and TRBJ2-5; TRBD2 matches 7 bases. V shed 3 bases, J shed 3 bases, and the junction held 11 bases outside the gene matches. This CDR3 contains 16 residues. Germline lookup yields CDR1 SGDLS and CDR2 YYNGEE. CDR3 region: CASSALPGGREETQYF. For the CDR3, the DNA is TGTGCCAGCAGCGCCCTTCCTGGCGGGAGAGAAGAGACCCAGTACTTC.

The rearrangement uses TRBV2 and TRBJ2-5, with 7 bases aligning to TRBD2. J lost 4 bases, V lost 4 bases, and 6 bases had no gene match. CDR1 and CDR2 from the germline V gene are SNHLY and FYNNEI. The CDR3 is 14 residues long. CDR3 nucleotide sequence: TGTGCCAGCAGTGGTCAGCGGGGCGCAGAGACCCAGTACTTC. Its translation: CASSGQRGAETQYF.

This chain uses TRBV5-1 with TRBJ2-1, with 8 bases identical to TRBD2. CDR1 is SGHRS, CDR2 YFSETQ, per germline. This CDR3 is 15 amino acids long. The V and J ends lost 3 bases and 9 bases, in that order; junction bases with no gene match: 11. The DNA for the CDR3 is TGCGCCAGCAGCTCCCGAGAGGCGGGAGGAGGTGAGCAGTTCTTC. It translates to CASSSREAGGGEQFF.

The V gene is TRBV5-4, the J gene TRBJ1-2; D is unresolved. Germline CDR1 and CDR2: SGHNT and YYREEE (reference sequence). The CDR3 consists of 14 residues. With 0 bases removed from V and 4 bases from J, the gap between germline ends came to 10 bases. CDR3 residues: CASSLGQVVYGYTF. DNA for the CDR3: TGTGCCAGCAGCTTGGGTCAGGTGGTCTATGGCTACACCTTC.

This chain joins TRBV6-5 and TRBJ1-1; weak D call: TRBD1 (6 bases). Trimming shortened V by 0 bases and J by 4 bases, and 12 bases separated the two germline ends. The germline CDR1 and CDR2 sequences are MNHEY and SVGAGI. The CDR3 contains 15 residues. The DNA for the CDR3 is TGTGCCAGCAGTTACTCGCCACAGGGTCTCACTGAAGCTTTCTTT. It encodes CASSYSPQGLTEAFF.

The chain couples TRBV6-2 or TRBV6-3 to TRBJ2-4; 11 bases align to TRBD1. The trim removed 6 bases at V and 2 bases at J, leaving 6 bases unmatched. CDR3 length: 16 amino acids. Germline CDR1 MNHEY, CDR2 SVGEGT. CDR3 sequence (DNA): TGTGCCAGCAGCCCCGGACAGGGGGCAACCAAAAACATTCAGTACTTC. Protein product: CASSPGQGATKNIQYF.

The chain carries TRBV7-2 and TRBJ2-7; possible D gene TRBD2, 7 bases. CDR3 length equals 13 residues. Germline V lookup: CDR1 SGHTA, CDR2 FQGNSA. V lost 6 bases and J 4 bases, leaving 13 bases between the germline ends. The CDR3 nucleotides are TGTGCCAGCAGTCCCGGGGGGCAGTACGAGCAGTACTTC. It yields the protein CASSPGGQYEQYF.

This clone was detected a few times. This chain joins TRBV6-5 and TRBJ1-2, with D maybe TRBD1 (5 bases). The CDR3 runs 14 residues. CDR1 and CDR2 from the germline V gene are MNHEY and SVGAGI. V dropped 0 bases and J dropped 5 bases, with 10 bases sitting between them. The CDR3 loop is CASSYSQGTYGYTF. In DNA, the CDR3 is TGTGCCAGCAGTTACTCGCAGGGCACGTATGGCTACACCTTC.

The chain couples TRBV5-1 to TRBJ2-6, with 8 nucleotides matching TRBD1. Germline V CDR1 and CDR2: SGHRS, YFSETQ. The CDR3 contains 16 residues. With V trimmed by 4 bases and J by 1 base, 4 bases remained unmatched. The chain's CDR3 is CASSKTGGSGANVLTF. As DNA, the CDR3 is TGCGCCAGCAGCAAAACAGGGGGATCTGGGGCCAACGTCCTGACTTTC.

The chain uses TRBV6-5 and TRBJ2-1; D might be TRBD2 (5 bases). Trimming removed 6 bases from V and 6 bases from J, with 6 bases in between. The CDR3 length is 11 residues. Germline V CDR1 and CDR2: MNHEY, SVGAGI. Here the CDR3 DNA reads TGTGCCAGCAGACTAGGCAATGAGCAGTTCTTC. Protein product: CASRLGNEQFF.

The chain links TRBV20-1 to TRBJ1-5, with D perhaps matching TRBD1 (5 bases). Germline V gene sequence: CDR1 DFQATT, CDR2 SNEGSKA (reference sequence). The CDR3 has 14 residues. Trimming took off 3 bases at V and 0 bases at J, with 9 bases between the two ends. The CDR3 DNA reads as TGCAGTGCTAGTGGGACTCATAGCAATCAGCCCCAGCATTTT. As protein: CSASGTHSNQPQHF.

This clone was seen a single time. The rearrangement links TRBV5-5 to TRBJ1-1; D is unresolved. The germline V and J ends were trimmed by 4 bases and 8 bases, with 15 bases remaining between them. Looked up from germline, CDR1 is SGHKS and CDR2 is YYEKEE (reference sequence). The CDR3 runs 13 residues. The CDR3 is CASSLDFASEAFF. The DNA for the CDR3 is TGTGCCAGCAGCCTTGACTTCGCCTCCGAAGCTTTCTTT.

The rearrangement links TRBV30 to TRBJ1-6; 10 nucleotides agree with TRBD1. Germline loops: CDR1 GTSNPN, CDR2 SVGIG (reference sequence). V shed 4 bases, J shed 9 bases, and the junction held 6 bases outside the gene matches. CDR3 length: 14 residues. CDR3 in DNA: TGTGCCTGGACCCCGGGACAGGGGAGTTCACCCCTCCACTTT. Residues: CAWTPGQGSSPLHF.

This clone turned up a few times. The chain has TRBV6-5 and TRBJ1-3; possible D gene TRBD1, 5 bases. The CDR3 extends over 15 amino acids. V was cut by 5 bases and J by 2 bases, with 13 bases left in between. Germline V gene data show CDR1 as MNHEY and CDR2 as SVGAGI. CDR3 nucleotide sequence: TGTGCCAGCAGTCCGGGGGGGGTAGCTGGAAACACCATATATTTT. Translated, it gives CASSPGGVAGNTIYF.

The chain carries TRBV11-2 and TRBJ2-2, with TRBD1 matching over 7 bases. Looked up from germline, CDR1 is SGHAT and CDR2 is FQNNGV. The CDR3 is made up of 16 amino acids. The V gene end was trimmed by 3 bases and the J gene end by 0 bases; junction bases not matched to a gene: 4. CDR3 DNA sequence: TGTGCCAGCAGCTTTGAGGGGGCGGCGAACACCGGGGAGCTGTTTTTT. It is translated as CASSFEGAANTGELFF.

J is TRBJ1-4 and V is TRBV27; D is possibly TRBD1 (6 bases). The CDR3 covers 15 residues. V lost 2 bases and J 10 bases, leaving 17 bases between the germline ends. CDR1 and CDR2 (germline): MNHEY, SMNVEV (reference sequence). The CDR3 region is CASSLLGQSRGKLFF. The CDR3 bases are TGTGCCAGCAGTTTACTAGGACAGTCAAGAGGAAAACTGTTTTTT.

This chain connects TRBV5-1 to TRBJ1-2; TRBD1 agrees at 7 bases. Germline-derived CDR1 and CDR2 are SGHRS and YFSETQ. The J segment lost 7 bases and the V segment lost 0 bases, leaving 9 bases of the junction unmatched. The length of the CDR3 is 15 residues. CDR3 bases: TGCGCCAGCAGCTTGGGGGGGACAGAGGCTCTTGGCTACACCTTC. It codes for CASSLGGTEALGYTF.

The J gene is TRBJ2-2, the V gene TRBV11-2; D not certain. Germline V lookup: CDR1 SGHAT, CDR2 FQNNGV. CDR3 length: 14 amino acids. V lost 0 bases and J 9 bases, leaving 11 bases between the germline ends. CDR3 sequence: CASSLDLSTRELFF. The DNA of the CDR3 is TGTGCCAGCAGCTTAGATTTATCCACAAGGGAGCTGTTTTTT.

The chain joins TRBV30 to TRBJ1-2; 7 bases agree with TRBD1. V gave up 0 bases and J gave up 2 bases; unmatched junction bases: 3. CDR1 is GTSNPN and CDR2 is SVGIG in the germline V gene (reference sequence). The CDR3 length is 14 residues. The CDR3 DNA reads TGTGCCTGGAGTGTCTCGACAGGGAACTATGGCTACACCTTC. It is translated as CAWSVSTGNYGYTF.

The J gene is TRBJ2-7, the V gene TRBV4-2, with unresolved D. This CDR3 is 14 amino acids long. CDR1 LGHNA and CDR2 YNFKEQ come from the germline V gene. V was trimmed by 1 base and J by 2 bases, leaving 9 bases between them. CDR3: CASSQAIQTYEQYF. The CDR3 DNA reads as TGTGCCAGCAGCCAAGCGATACAGACCTACGAGCAGTACTTC.

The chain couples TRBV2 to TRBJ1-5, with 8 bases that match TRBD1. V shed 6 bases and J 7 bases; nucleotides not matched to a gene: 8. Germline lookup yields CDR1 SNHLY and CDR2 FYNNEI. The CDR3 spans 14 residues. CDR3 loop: CASSAGTGLQPQHF. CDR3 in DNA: TGTGCCAGCAGCGCCGGGACAGGTCTACAGCCCCAGCATTTT.